Shown below are 28 T cell receptor beta chains from a single sample sequenced in a study of T-cell memory formation after mild COVID-19. MiXCR was run by TCRdb on the 5' RACE reads, yielding one entry per CDR3 protein. The sample has hundreds of thousands of distinct CDR3 sequences; about 18% are singletons. Sample: PBMCs or a T cell subset sorted from them (not recorded which). The receptor set was obtained from an adult woman who had mild COVID-19 (a few samples of this study predate the infection). Cell type and time point are not known.

This chain links TRBV6-1 with TRBJ2-2, with D possibly being TRBD1 (6 bases). Trimming removed 3 bases at V and 5 bases at J, with 13 bases between. The CDR3 covers 15 residues. Germline V gene data show CDR1 as MNHNS and CDR2 as SASEGT. CDR3 bases: TGTGCCAGCAGTGATGGGGGCGCGGGTACCGGGGAGCTGTTTTTT. This encodes CASSDGGAGTGELFF.

The chain combines TRBV12-3 or TRBV12-4 with TRBJ2-3; 8 bases map to TRBD1. This CDR3 has 15 amino acids. J was trimmed by 1 base and V by 6 bases; bases with no gene match: 6. The DNA of the CDR3 is TGTGCCAGCAGACGGACAGGGATAGGCACAGATACGCAGTATTTT. Translation gives CASRRTGIGTDTQYF.

The table lists this clonotype with many counts. V is TRBV6-5 and J is TRBJ2-2; 9 nucleotides align to TRBD2. CDR3 length: 19 amino acids. Germline CDR1 reads MNHEY; CDR2 reads SVGAGI. Trimming cost V 1 base and J 0 bases; bases outside gene matches: 9. CDR3 bases: TGTGCCAGCAGTTACTACGAGCCTAGCGGGGATACGAACACCGGGGAGCTGTTTTTT. This codes for CASSYYEPSGDTNTGELFF.

CDR3 nucleotide sequence: TGCGCCAGCAGCCAAGCCCCACCACCGAAAGAGACCCAGTACTTC. This gives the protein CASSQAPPPKETQYF. The chain couples TRBV4-1 to TRBJ2-5; D unresolved. The ends were cut back, 1 base at V and 3 bases at J, with 12 bases in the middle. The germline CDR1 and CDR2 sequences are MGHRA and YSYEKL. CDR3 length: 15 amino acids.

This clonotype was observed a handful of times. The chain recombines TRBV6-2 or TRBV6-3 with TRBJ2-7; weak D call: TRBD1 (5 bases). Trimming shortened V by 5 bases and J by 0 bases, and 14 bases separated the two germline ends. Germline assignment: CDR1 MNHEY and CDR2 SVGEGT. The CDR3 extends over 15 amino acids. The CDR3 region has the DNA TGTGCCAGCAGTCCTCGAACAGGAGCCTCCTACGAGCAGTACTTC. As protein: CASSPRTGASYEQYF.

This clonotype has a handful of counts. The rearrangement joins TRBV12-3 or TRBV12-4 to TRBJ2-7; TRBD1 matches 8 bases. V gave up 6 bases and J gave up 2 bases; unmatched junction bases: 6. This CDR3 spans 14 amino acids. CDR3 in amino acids: CASRADRGAYEQYF. CDR3 DNA: TGTGCCAGCAGGGCAGACAGGGGCGCCTACGAGCAGTACTTC.

The chain carries TRBV12-3 or TRBV12-4 and TRBJ2-3; 7 bases fit TRBD2. This CDR3 has 16 residues. Germline trimming cut 1 base from V and 2 bases from J; bases unmatched to any gene: 6. As DNA, the CDR3 is TGTGCCAGCAGTTTAGGGGGAGGGCAGAACACAGATACGCAGTATTTT. Translation: CASSLGGGQNTDTQYF.

This clonotype showed up just a few times. This chain connects TRBV5-6 to TRBJ2-1, with TRBD2 matching 16 bases. The CDR3 spans 16 residues. Germline CDR1 reads SGHDT; CDR2 reads YYEEEE. Trimming cost V 4 bases and J 9 bases; bases outside gene matches: 7. The CDR3 sequence: CASSPGLAGGQGEQFF. The CDR3 bases are TGTGCCAGCAGCCCGGGACTAGCGGGAGGGCAGGGTGAGCAGTTCTTC.

The V gene is TRBV27, the J gene TRBJ2-5; D remains ambiguous. Germline lookup yields CDR1 MNHEY and CDR2 SMNVEV (reference sequence). The CDR3 is made up of 10 amino acids. V was cut by 7 bases and J by 5 bases, with 5 bases left in between. This chain's CDR3 is CASNSETQYF. The CDR3 DNA reads as TGTGCCAGCAACTCGGAGACCCAGTACTTC.

The rearrangement uses TRBV4-2 and TRBJ1-4; the D is unclear. This CDR3 has 17 residues. Trimming left V 1 base short and J 5 bases short, with 17 bases between. Germline V gene lookup returns CDR1 LGHNA and CDR2 YNFKEQ. CDR3 residues: CASSQAERRTPNEKLFF. The CDR3 DNA follows: TGTGCCAGCAGCCAAGCGGAGAGGAGGACCCCAAATGAAAAACTGTTTTTT.

This chain links TRBV5-8 with TRBJ1-5, with TRBD1 matching over 7 bases. The CDR3 is 15 residues long. From germline, CDR1 is SGHTS and CDR2 YDEGEE. V dropped 3 bases and J dropped 0; count of bases not matched to a gene: 3. CDR3: CASSYDRASNQPQHF. The CDR3 coding sequence is TGTGCCAGCAGCTATGACAGGGCTAGCAATCAGCCCCAGCATTTT.

The CDR3 DNA follows: TGTGCCAGCAGCCCGGGGCTAGAGGGTCGTGAGCAGTTCTTC. It is translated as CASSPGLEGREQFF. The chain joins TRBV27 to TRBJ2-1; D might be TRBD1 or TRBD2, each matching 5 bases. The CDR3 spans 14 residues. Trimming stripped 6 bases from V and 9 bases from J, with 18 bases between. Germline V gives CDR1 MNHEY, CDR2 SMNVEV (reference sequence).

This clonotype was seen only a few times. The rearrangement joins TRBV19 to TRBJ1-2; 7 nucleotides align to TRBD1. Germline V gene sequence: CDR1 LNHDA, CDR2 SQIVND (reference sequence). V trimming: 3 bases; J trimming: 6 bases; junction bases outside the gene matches: 7. This CDR3 is built from 14 residues. CDR3 sequence reads: CASSILDRRDGYTF. CDR3 coding DNA: TGTGCCAGTAGTATCCTGGACAGGAGGGATGGCTACACCTTC. Together with reference TRBV19 and TRBJ1-2, the CDR3 gives the full variable domain: DGGITQSPKYLFRKEGQNVTLSCEQNLNHDAMYWYRQDPGQGLRLIYYSQIVNDFQKGDIAEGYSVSREKKESFPLTVTSAQKNPTAFYLCASSILDRRDGYTFGSGTRLTVV.

This clonotype occurred a few times. The rearrangement uses TRBV4-2 and TRBJ2-3; D uncertain. V was trimmed by 4 bases and J by 1 base, leaving 21 bases between them. The CDR3 sequence is 18 residues long. Germline V CDR1 and CDR2: LGHNA, YNFKEQ. The CDR3 nucleotides are TGTGCCAGCAGCCCTTACGCATTATTGGGCTGGGGCACAGATACGCAGTATTTT. Translating gives CASSPYALLGWGTDTQYF.

In this sample, this clonotype turned up once. The chain joins TRBV20-1 to TRBJ2-7, with 7 bases that match TRBD2. With 6 bases clipped from V and 5 bases from J, the junction kept 13 bases outside the gene matches. CDR1 DFQATT and CDR2 SNEGSKA come from the germline V gene (reference sequence). The length of the CDR3 is 14 residues. This CDR3 reads CSARSGGLGHEQYF. The CDR3 coding sequence is TGCAGTGCCCGATCCGGAGGACTAGGGCACGAGCAGTACTTC.

This clonotype has a handful of counts. This chain joins TRBV7-9 and TRBJ2-7, with 7 bases lining up with TRBD1. Per germline, CDR1 SEHNR and CDR2 FQNEAQ (reference sequence). With 1 base clipped from V and 2 bases from J, the junction kept 5 bases outside the gene matches. This CDR3 spans 15 amino acids. CDR3 in amino acids: CASSLVWTGAYEQYF. The DNA of the CDR3 is TGTGCCAGCAGCTTAGTTTGGACAGGAGCCTACGAGCAGTACTTC.

The chain employs TRBV6-5 and TRBJ2-3, with D perhaps TRBD1 (6 bases). The CDR3 loop spans 14 amino acids. Germline V lookup: CDR1 MNHEY, CDR2 SVGAGI. V gave up 7 bases and J gave up 2 bases, with 13 bases separating them. CDR3 loop: CASKFRDNTDTQYF. The CDR3 coding sequence is TGTGCCAGCAAATTCCGGGACAACACAGATACGCAGTATTTT.

This chain links TRBV5-6 with TRBJ1-2; the D is unclear. With 0 bases removed from V and 4 bases from J, the gap between germline ends came to 10 bases. The CDR3 is 14 amino acids. Germline V gives CDR1 SGHDT, CDR2 YYEEEE. The CDR3 DNA reads TGTGCCAGCAGCTTGGACGGGGTTAGCTATGGCTACACCTTC. It translates to CASSLDGVSYGYTF.

The chain recombines TRBV6-1 with TRBJ2-1; tentatively, D is TRBD2 (5 bases). Deletions cut 4 bases from V and 4 bases from J, with 11 bases between. This CDR3 is built from 14 residues. Germline CDR1 reads MNHNS; CDR2 reads SASEGT. The chain's CDR3 is CASSGLSAYNEQFF. The CDR3 DNA follows: TGTGCCAGCAGTGGTCTTAGCGCGTACAATGAGCAGTTCTTC.

The rearrangement links TRBV7-9 to TRBJ2-7, with 10 bases matching TRBD1. The ends lost 3 bases at V and 0 bases at J; junction bases unmatched: 5. CDR3 length: 16 amino acids. Germline values: CDR1 SEHNR, CDR2 FQNEAQ (reference sequence). The CDR3 DNA follows: TGTGCCAGCAGCTTGCGGACAGGGGGGCTCTCCTACGAGCAGTACTTC. Its translation: CASSLRTGGLSYEQYF.

About this clonotype itself: A read error may explain this, as a much larger clone is one base away. CDR3 sequence: CASSLGQGGRETQYF. CDR3 bases: TGCGCCAGCAGCTTGGGACAGGGAGGGCGAGAGACCCAGTACTTC. The chain combines TRBV5-1 with TRBJ2-5; the D gene could be TRBD1 or TRBD2 (7 bases each). The CDR3 sequence is 15 residues long. Germline V gene lookup returns CDR1 SGHRS and CDR2 YFSETQ. V was shortened by 0 bases and J by 4 bases, with 13 bases between the two germline ends.

The chain employs TRBV9 and TRBJ2-7, with a weak D call TRBD2 (6 bases). The CDR3 length is 15 residues. V lost 0 bases and J 6 bases, leaving 16 bases between the germline ends. Germline V gene data show CDR1 as SGDLS and CDR2 as YYNGEE. CDR3 sequence: CASSVVGGPDGEQYF. Written as DNA, the CDR3 is TGTGCCAGCAGCGTAGTTGGAGGGCCTGACGGCGAGCAGTACTTC.

CDR3 residues: CASSPLMEGDTEAFF. As DNA, the CDR3 is TGTGCCAGCAGCCCCCTAATGGAGGGGGACACTGAAGCTTTCTTT. V usage is TRBV6-5 and J usage is TRBJ1-1; the D gene is possibly TRBD1 (6 bases). V shed 6 bases and J shed 3 bases, with 17 bases lying between them. The CDR3 runs 15 residues. Germline V CDR1 and CDR2: MNHEY, SVGAGI.

The chain is built from TRBV6-5 and TRBJ2-7, with D perhaps matching TRBD1 (6 bases). Germline-derived CDR1 and CDR2 are MNHEY and SVGAGI. Trimming removed 6 bases at V and 0 bases at J, with 15 bases between. This CDR3 comprises 15 residues. The DNA of the CDR3 is TGTGCCAGCAGGGTAAAACAGGGATTCTCCTACGAGCAGTACTTC. It encodes CASRVKQGFSYEQYF.

The chain is built from TRBV4-2 and TRBJ2-3; D not certain. Looked up from germline, CDR1 is LGHNA and CDR2 is YNFKEQ. The V end was cut by 0 bases, the J end by 2 bases, with 9 bases between. This CDR3 region has 15 residues. The CDR3 sequence: CASSQEKGFTDTQYF. The CDR3 DNA sequence: TGTGCCAGCAGCCAAGAAAAGGGATTCACAGATACGCAGTATTTT.

This clonotype occurred a few times. The CDR3 loop is CASSYWGGVGEGYTF. The CDR3 DNA sequence: TGTGCCAGCAGTTACTGGGGAGGGGTAGGAGAAGGCTACACCTTC. The V gene is TRBV6-5, the J gene TRBJ1-2, with TRBD1 as a possible D gene (5 bases). Germline lookup yields CDR1 MNHEY and CDR2 SVGAGI. V lost 1 base and J lost 8, with 17 bases in between. This CDR3 region has 15 residues.

The gene calls are TRBV10-3 and TRBJ2-7; 7 bases are shared with TRBD1. With V trimmed by 6 bases and J by 4 bases, 3 bases remained unmatched. The CDR3 runs to 12 residues. Germline lookup yields CDR1 ENHRY and CDR2 SYGVKD. DNA for the CDR3: TGTGCCATCAGCGACAGGGAATACGAGCAGTACTTC. It yields the protein CAISDREYEQYF.

J is TRBJ2-3 and V is TRBV5-1, with D unclear. The CDR3 contains 13 residues. Per the germline V gene, CDR1 is SGHRS and CDR2 is YFSETQ. V lost 7 bases and J lost 0, with 9 bases in between. The CDR3: CASEAGSTDTQYF. The CDR3 region has the DNA TGCGCCAGCGAGGCAGGAAGCACAGATACGCAGTATTTT.